This T cell receptor (beta chain) was sequenced during a study of early T cells in non-severe SARS-CoV-2 infection. Across the study: The authors sequenced bulk RNA from unsorted whole blood, leaving chains unpaired. Overall study results and limits: Using VDJdb, the matching emphasized anti-spike CD8 responses while missing private and CD4 specificities.

This clonotype was recorded at least ten times. No antigen is known for it. With 4 bases removed from V and 6 bases from J, the gap between germline ends came to 10 bases. The length of the CDR3 is 12 residues. cDNA molecules, individually, were tagged with unique molecular identifiers. TCRdb called the 5' RACE reads again in MiXCR, with one record for every CDR3 protein. The sample holds more than 65,000 distinct CDR3 sequences, more than 12% seen once. The sample here was whole blood, taken at baseline. V usage is TRBV12-3 or TRBV12-4 and J usage is TRBJ2-7; D is unclear. The sequence was obtained from an adult who was a healthcare worker with PCR-confirmed SARS-CoV-2 infection or an uninfected control (not recorded which). The CDR3 sequence is CASSSNIGEQYF. CDR3 sequence (DNA): TGTGCCAGCAGTTCCAACATAGGCGAGCAGTACTTC.